What follows describes a single TCR beta chain. Antigen unknown. The data belong to a study of T-cell memory formation after mild COVID-19. Study findings and constraints: Contracting clones from day 15 to 85 had balanced CD4/CD8; later expanders favoured CD4+.

Per the germline V gene, CDR1 is MNHEY and CDR2 is SVGEGT. V lost 6 bases and J 6 bases, leaving 20 bases between the germline ends. This CDR3 has 15 residues. TCRdb called the 5' RACE reads again in MiXCR, with one record for every CDR3 protein. The table includes fewer than 350,000 distinct CDR3 sequences, about 16% detected once. V gene TRBV6-2 or TRBV6-3 combines with J gene TRBJ1-2; tentatively, D is TRBD1 (5 bases). Sequencing was carried out using PBMCs or a T cell subset sorted from them (not recorded which). The clonotype originates from a man aged 18 to 30 who had mild COVID-19 (a few samples of this study predate the infection). Cell type and time point are not known. CDR3 loop: CASSPGTGVRNGYTF. The CDR3 region has the DNA TGTGCCAGCAGCCCAGGGACGGGCGTCCGAAATGGCTACACCTTC.